The 24 T cell receptor beta chains below were found in one sample sequenced in a study of technical replicates of blood from several donors. Assay: immunoSEQ multiplex PCR; the TCRdb copy retains only in-frame clones and omits some. The profile shows 75,000 to 100,000 clones, roughly 94% of them singletons. The sequencing sample was made of T cells isolated from PBMCs. These receptors all come from a human donor in good health.

The V call is TRBV2, the J call TRBJ1-4, with TRBD1 matching over 7 bases. Germline-derived CDR1 and CDR2 are SNHLY and FYNNEI. The CDR3 has 14 amino acids. The V and J ends lost 7 bases and 5 bases, in that order; junction bases with no gene match: 7. In nucleotides, the CDR3 is TGTGCCAGCAAAAAAGGACAGGTGAATGAAAAACTGTTTTTT. It translates to CASKKGQVNEKLFF.

The chain recombines TRBV1 with TRBJ2-3; the D call TRBD2 from the table was never checked on the DNA. TRBV1 is recorded as a pseudogene. The CDR3 consists of 19 residues. CDR3 amino acids: CTSSQGPTRLAGSTDTQYF. CDR3 nucleotide sequence: TGCACCAGCAGCCAAGGTCCCACCAGACTAGCGGGGAGCACAGATACGCAGTATTTT.

The V and J genes are TRBV7-9 and TRBJ1-1, with D possibly being TRBD1 (5 bases). With 0 bases removed from V and 8 bases from J, the gap between germline ends came to 7 bases. In germline, CDR1 is SEHNR, CDR2 FQNEAQ (reference sequence). CDR3 length: 12 amino acids. In DNA, the CDR3 is TGTGCCAGCAGCTTAGCGCGGGGGGAAGCTTTCTTT. This codes for CASSLARGEAFF.

The CDR3 DNA follows: TGTGCCAGCAGTGATTTCGACAGGGGAGATGGCTACACCTTC. It encodes CASSDFDRGDGYTF. V and J are TRBV2 and TRBJ1-2; 8 nucleotides match TRBD1. This CDR3 spans 14 amino acids. In germline, CDR1 is SNHLY, CDR2 FYNNEI. V lost 3 bases, J lost 6 bases, and 6 bases stayed unmatched. The entire variable domain, with the rest obtained from reference TRBV2 and TRBJ1-2, is as follows: EPEVTQTPSHQVTQMGQEVILRCVPISNHLYFYWYRQILGQKVEFLVSFYNNEISEKSEIFDDQFSVERPDGSNFTLKIRSTKLEDSAMYFCASSDFDRGDGYTFGSGTRLTVV.

The rearrangement links TRBV5-1 to TRBJ2-5; 7 bases agree with TRBD2. CDR3 length: 16 amino acids. V shed 6 bases, J shed 0 bases, and the junction held 11 bases outside the gene matches. Germline values: CDR1 SGHRS, CDR2 YFSETQ. The CDR3 nucleotides are TGCGCCAGCATCTCCGATCGGGGAGGGCACCAAGAGACCCAGTACTTC. Its translation is CASISDRGGHQETQYF.

V gene TRBV7-3 combines with J gene TRBJ2-2; 13 bases are a match to TRBD2. The CDR3 runs 15 residues. V shed 6 bases, J shed 6 bases, and the junction held 4 bases outside the gene matches. CDR1 is SGHTA and CDR2 is FQGTGA in the germline V gene. The CDR3 protein is CASRPTSGRSGELFF. The CDR3 DNA is TGTGCCAGCAGGCCGACTAGCGGGAGGTCCGGGGAGCTGTTTTTT.

The V gene is TRBV4-3, the J gene TRBJ2-1; 8 positions match TRBD2. The CDR3 extends over 13 amino acids. CDR1 LGHNA and CDR2 YSLEER come from the germline V gene. Losses at the gene ends were 3 bases for V and 7 bases for J; bases not matched to a gene: 2. CDR3 sequence (DNA): TGCGCCAGCAGCCAGATAGCGGGAAATGAGCAGTTCTTC. Its translation: CASSQIAGNEQFF.

The chain uses TRBV14 and TRBJ2-3; possible D gene TRBD2, 5 bases. Germline V CDR1 and CDR2: SGHDN, FVKESK. This CDR3 has 13 amino acids. Trimming left V 0 bases short and J 6 bases short, with 7 bases between. The CDR3 here is CASSQEVADTQYF. The DNA of the CDR3 is TGTGCCAGCAGCCAAGAGGTAGCGGATACGCAGTATTTT.

CDR3 protein: CASSFGATGARGYTF. CDR3 nucleotide sequence: TGTGCCAGCAGTTTCGGGGCAACAGGGGCCAGGGGCTACACCTTC. The chain recombines TRBV27 with TRBJ1-2; TRBD1 matches 7 bases. J lost 8 bases, V lost 3 bases, and 12 bases had no gene match. The CDR3 consists of 15 residues. Germline V gives CDR1 MNHEY, CDR2 SMNVEV (reference sequence).

The V call is TRBV27, the J call TRBJ1-2; maybe TRBD1 (6 bases). The CDR3 is 14 residues long. The germline V gene encodes CDR1 MNHEY and CDR2 SMNVEV (reference sequence). The germline V and J ends were trimmed by 6 bases and 8 bases, with 19 bases remaining between them. The CDR3 here is CASSRLKQGQGYTF. For the CDR3, the DNA is TGTGCCAGCAGCCGACTAAAACAGGGTCAGGGCTACACCTTC.

The genes are TRBV6-5 and TRBJ2-3, with 9 bases identical to TRBD2. This CDR3 spans 14 amino acids. J lost 4 bases, V lost 10 bases, and 9 bases had no gene match. Per the germline V gene, CDR1 is MNHEY and CDR2 is SVGAGI. CDR3 DNA sequence: TGTGCCACTCGAACGGGACTAGCAGCAGATACGCAGTATTTT. It codes for CATRTGLAADTQYF.

This chain joins TRBV20-1 and TRBJ2-3; no clear D gene. Trimming took 1 base from V and 11 from J, leaving 7 bases between them. The CDR3 extends over 10 amino acids. Per germline, CDR1 DFQATT and CDR2 SNEGSKA (reference sequence). The CDR3 nucleotides read TGCAGTGCTAGAGGAGGTGGGCAGTATTTT. The encoded protein is CSARGGGQYF.

This rearrangement joins TRBV28 to TRBJ1-2; a weak D match, TRBD1 (5 bases). The germline gives CDR1 MDHEN, CDR2 SYDVKM. The CDR3 runs 14 residues. V shed 5 bases and J shed 4 bases, with 14 bases lying between them. CDR3 coding DNA: TGTGCCAGCAGTCTCGGGGGACGGATCTATGGCTACACCTTC. Its protein product is CASSLGGRIYGYTF.

V gene TRBV27 combines with J gene TRBJ2-7, with D uncertain. V lost 3 bases and J 2 bases, leaving 8 bases between the germline ends. The length of the CDR3 is 13 residues. CDR1 and CDR2 (germline): MNHEY, SMNVEV (reference sequence). The DNA of the CDR3 is TGTGCCAGCAGTTTGTCTACGGCCTACGAGCAGTACTTC. Residues: CASSLSTAYEQYF.

The J gene is TRBJ1-5, the V gene TRBV7-9; D possibly corresponds to TRBD1 (5 bases). The CDR3 runs to 14 residues. V shed 5 bases and J shed 0 bases, with 8 bases lying between them. Germline V CDR1 and CDR2: SEHNR, FQNEAQ (reference sequence). CDR3 sequence: CASSQGGSNQPQHF. The CDR3 DNA reads as TGTGCCAGCAGCCAGGGTGGTAGCAATCAGCCCCAGCATTTT.

This chain connects TRBV28 to TRBJ2-3; 8 nucleotides line up with TRBD2. The V gene's germline CDR1 is MDHEN and CDR2 SYDVKM. This CDR3 is 15 amino acids long. With V trimmed by 3 bases and J by 4 bases, 6 bases remained unmatched. In DNA form, the CDR3 reads TGTGCCAGCAGTTTCGGCGGGAGGAACCCAGATACGCAGTATTTT. Encoded protein: CASSFGGRNPDTQYF.

This clone was observed a single time. The chain uses TRBV7-9 and TRBJ2-3, with D possibly being TRBD1 (5 bases). The CDR3 covers 15 residues. Germline assignment: CDR1 SEHNR and CDR2 FQNEAQ (reference sequence). The ends were cut back, 4 bases at V and 6 bases at J, with 17 bases in the middle. The CDR3 region has the DNA TGTGCCAGCAGCTCCCGGACAAGCGAGGTTGATACGCAGTATTTT. It is translated as CASSSRTSEVDTQYF.

The chain uses TRBV9 and TRBJ2-3; 8 bases align to TRBD2. The trim removed 6 bases at V and 0 bases at J, leaving 3 bases unmatched. The CDR3 runs to 14 residues. CDR1 is SGDLS and CDR2 is YYNGEE in the germline V gene. CDR3 DNA: TGTGCCAGCACCTCGGGGGGGAGCACAGATACGCAGTATTTT. Translated, it gives CASTSGGSTDTQYF.

CDR3 sequence reads: CAYILGARTEAFF. In DNA, the CDR3 is TGTGCCTACATTTTGGGGGCGAGAACTGAAGCTTTCTTT. The chain uses TRBV2 and TRBJ1-1, with D perhaps TRBD1 (6 bases). CDR3 length equals 13 residues. Germline lookup yields CDR1 SNHLY and CDR2 FYNNEI. V was cut by 11 bases and J by 5 bases, with 18 bases left in between.

This clone was seen just once. The chain is built from TRBV10-3 and TRBJ1-3, with TRBD1 as a possible D gene (6 bases). Looked up from germline, CDR1 is ENHRY and CDR2 is SYGVKD. V was clipped by 3 bases and J by 2 bases, with 8 bases between them. The CDR3 is made up of 14 amino acids. The CDR3 bases are TGTGCCATCAGTGACAACAGGGCTGGAAACACCATATATTTT. It specifies CAISDNRAGNTIYF.

The J gene is TRBJ2-7, the V gene TRBV5-8; 9 bases are a match to TRBD1. With V trimmed by 3 bases and J by 2 bases, 3 bases remained unmatched. Per the germline V gene, CDR1 is SGHTS and CDR2 is YDEGEE. This CDR3 has 14 amino acids. CDR3 region: CASSSGTGTYEQYF. CDR3 nucleotides: TGTGCCAGCAGCTCAGGGACAGGGACCTACGAGCAGTACTTC.

The rearrangement joins TRBV9 to TRBJ2-1, with TRBD1 matching 8 bases. The CDR3 contains 16 residues. V was pared by 1 base and J by 2 bases, with 5 bases of the junction left unmatched. Germline V lookup: CDR1 SGDLS, CDR2 YYNGEE. The CDR3 spells CASSVQGAYPYNEQFF. The CDR3 coding sequence is TGTGCCAGCAGCGTACAGGGGGCGTACCCCTACAATGAGCAGTTCTTC.

This sequence joins TRBV27 and TRBJ2-3, with 8 bases that match TRBD1. The V gene's germline CDR1 is MNHEY and CDR2 SMNVEV (reference sequence). CDR3 length equals 16 residues. V shed 6 bases and J 6 bases; nucleotides not matched to a gene: 14. The chain's CDR3 is CASSALQGAGVDTQYF. As DNA, the CDR3 is TGTGCCAGCAGCGCCCTTCAGGGGGCTGGAGTCGATACGCAGTATTTT.

The rearrangement uses TRBV6-5 and TRBJ1-2; D remains unclear. With 6 bases removed from V and 4 bases from J, the gap between germline ends came to 12 bases. CDR1 is MNHEY and CDR2 is SVGAGI in the germline V gene. The CDR3 has 13 residues. CDR3 amino acids: CASRATTGYGYTF. The CDR3 nucleotides read TGTGCCAGCAGGGCAACGACGGGCTATGGCTACACCTTC.